Described below is a single T cell receptor (beta chain) sequence and its context. The antigen remains unidentified. From the 5' RACE reads, TCRdb called clonotypes with MiXCR, one entry per CDR3 protein. Of about 64,000 distinct CDR3 sequences listed, 22% are singletons. The length of the CDR3 is 15 residues. Germline assignment: CDR1 SGHVS and CDR2 FQNEAQ. Trimming took off 7 bases at V and 2 bases at J, with 15 bases between the two ends. Memory CD4+ cells were defined as CD4+CD45RO+CD25-. Study results and caveats: Greatest tumor Treg TCR overlap was with tumor naive CD4+ cells.

Sequences were obtained from memory CD4+ T cells sorted from a lymph node. Noted subset: memory CD4+ T cells, CD4+CD45RO+CD25-. The chain links TRBV7-8 to TRBJ2-1; D gene uncertain. The sequence was obtained from a female donor with breast cancer. CDR3 protein: CASTDLGGAYNEQFF. CDR3 nucleotides: TGTGCCAGCACCGATTTGGGTGGGGCCTACAATGAGCAGTTCTTC. Supplemented by reference TRBV7-8 and TRBJ2-1, the full variable domain reads GAGVSQSPRYKVAKRGQDVALRCDPISGHVSLFWYQQALGQGPEFLTYFQNEAQLDKSGLPSDRFFAERPEGSVSTLKIQRTQQEDSAVYLCASTDLGGAYNEQFFGPGTRLTVL.